These T cell receptor beta chains were read from a single sample in a study of T cells generated in artificial thymic organoids. The antigens these receptors bind are not known. TCRdb re-called the 5' RACE reads with MiXCR, one entry per CDR3 protein. This table holds over 7,000 distinct CDR3 sequences, about 24% found once. Sequencing was done on a sample of naive CD8+ T cells grown in artificial thymic organoids from cord blood stem and progenitor cells. Receptors were obtained from a human donor who gave cord blood stem cells for thymic organoid culture, a cardiac surgery patient who gave postnatal thymus, or a blood donor (not recorded which). Each CDR3 is given with its conserved first and last residue. D genes are given only for firm matches. Clone size, where shown, is once, few, many, or a class for clones that have expanded.

abundance,len,v_gene,j_gene,d_gene,CDR3aa,CDR3nt
NA,15,TRBV30,TRBJ2-7,TRBD1,CAWSAPGTEGYEQYF,TGTGCCTGGAGTGCCCCCGGGACAGAGGGCTACGAGCAGTACTTC
NA,15,TRBV30,TRBJ2-2,TRBD1,CAWSAGTVNTGELFF,TGTGCCTGGAGTGCAGGGACAGTGAACACCGGGGAGCTGTTTTTT
NA,15,TRBV12-3/TRBV12-4,TRBJ1-3,NA,CASSPGPPSGNTIYF,TGTGCCAGCAGTCCGGGGCCCCCCTCTGGAAACACCATATATTTT
few,14,TRBV4-3,TRBJ1-6,NA,CASSQEPRYSPLHF,TGCGCCAGCAGCCAAGAACCGCGGTATTCACCCCTCCACTTT
medium-sized,15,TRBV4-3,TRBJ1-5,NA,CASSQGSFSNQPQHF,TGCGCCAGCAGCCAGGGCAGCTTTAGCAATCAGCCCCAGCATTTT
few,14,TRBV11-1,TRBJ1-5,TRBD1,CASSWTGRNQPQHF,TGTGCCAGCAGCTGGACAGGGCGCAATCAGCCCCAGCATTTT
NA,14,TRBV4-3,TRBJ2-7,NA,CASSLARVSYEQYF,TGCGCCAGCAGCCTTGCAAGGGTCTCCTACGAGCAGTACTTC
few,17,TRBV11-2,TRBJ2-1,TRBD1,CASSIAGTGGVSWEQFF,TGTGCCAGCAGCATCGCCGGGACAGGGGGAGTGAGCTGGGAGCAGTTCTTC
NA,15,TRBV4-2,TRBJ2-5,TRBD1,CASRKGQGRKETQYF,TGTGCCAGCAGAAAGGGACAGGGGAGGAAAGAGACCCAGTACTTC
NA,16,TRBV9,TRBJ1-1,NA,CASSVEWRGRNTEAFF,TGTGCCAGCAGCGTAGAGTGGAGGGGAAGGAACACTGAAGCTTTCTTT
NA,10,TRBV20-1,TRBJ1-1,NA,CSARGEMAFF,TGCAGTGCTAGGGGGGAGATGGCTTTCTTT
medium-sized,13,TRBV10-3,TRBJ1-2,TRBD1,CAIRIQGAPGYTF,TGTGCCATCAGGATACAGGGGGCGCCCGGCTACACCTTC
NA,15,TRBV4-1,TRBJ1-6,NA,CASSQGGGLNSPLRF,TGCGCCAGCAGCCAAGGCGGCGGGTTGAATTCACCCCTCCGCTTT